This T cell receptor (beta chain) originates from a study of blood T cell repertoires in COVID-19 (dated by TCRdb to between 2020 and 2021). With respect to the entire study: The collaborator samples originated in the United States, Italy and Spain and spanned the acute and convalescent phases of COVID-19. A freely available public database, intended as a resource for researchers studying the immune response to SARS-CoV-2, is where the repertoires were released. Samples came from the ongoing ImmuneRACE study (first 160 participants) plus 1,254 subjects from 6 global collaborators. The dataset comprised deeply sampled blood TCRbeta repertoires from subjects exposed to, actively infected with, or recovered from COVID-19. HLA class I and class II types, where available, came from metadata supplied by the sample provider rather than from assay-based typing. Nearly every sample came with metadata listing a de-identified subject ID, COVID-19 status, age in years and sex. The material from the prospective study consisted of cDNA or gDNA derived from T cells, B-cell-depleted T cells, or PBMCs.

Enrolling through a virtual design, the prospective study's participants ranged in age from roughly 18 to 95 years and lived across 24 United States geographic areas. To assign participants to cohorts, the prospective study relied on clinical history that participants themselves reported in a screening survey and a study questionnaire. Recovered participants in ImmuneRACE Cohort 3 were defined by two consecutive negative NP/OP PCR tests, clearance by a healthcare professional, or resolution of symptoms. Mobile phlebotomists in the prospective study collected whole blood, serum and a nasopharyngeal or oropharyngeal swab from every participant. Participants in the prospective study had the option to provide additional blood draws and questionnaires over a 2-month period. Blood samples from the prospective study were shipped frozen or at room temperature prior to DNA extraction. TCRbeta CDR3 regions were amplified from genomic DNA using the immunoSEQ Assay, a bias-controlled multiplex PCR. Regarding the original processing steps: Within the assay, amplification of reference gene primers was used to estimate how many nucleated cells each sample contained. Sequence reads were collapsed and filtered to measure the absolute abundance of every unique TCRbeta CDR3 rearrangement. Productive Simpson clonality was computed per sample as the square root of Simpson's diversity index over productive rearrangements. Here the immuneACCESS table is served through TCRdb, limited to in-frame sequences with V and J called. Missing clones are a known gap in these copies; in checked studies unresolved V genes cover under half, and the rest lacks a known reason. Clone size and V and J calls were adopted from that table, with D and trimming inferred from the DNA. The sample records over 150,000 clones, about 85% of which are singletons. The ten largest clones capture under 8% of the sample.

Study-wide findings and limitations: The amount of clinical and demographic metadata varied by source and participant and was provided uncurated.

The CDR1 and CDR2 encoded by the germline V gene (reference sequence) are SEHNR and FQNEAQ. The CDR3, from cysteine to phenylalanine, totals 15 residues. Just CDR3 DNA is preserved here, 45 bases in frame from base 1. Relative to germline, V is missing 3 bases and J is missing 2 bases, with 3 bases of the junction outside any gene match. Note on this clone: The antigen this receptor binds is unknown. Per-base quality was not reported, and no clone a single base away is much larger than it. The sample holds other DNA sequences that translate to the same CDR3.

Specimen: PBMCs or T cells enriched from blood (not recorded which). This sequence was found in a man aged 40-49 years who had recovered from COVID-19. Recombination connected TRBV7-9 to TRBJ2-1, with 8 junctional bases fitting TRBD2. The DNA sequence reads TGTGCCAGCAGCTTGGTAGCGGGAACCTACAATGAGCAGTTCTTC. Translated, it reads CASSLVAGTYNEQFF.